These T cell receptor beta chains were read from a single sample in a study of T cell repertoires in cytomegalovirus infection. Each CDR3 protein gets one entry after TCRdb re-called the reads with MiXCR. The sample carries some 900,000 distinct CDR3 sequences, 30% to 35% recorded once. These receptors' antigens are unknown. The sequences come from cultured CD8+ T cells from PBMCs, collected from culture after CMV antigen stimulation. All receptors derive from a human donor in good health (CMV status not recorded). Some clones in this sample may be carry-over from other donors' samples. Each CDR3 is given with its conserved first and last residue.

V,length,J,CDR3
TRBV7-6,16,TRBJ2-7,CASSLEPKPDNYEQYF
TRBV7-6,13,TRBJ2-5,CASSRSGGETQYF
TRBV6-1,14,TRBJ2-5,CASSAVGLQETQYF
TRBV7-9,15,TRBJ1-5,CASSSRQDSNQPQHF
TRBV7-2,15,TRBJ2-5,CASSLLTGIQETQYF
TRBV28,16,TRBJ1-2,CASSYFTGDSNYGYTF
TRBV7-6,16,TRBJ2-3,CASSLAGATSTDTQYF
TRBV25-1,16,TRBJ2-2,CASSGEWGLNTGELFF
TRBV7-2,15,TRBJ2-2,CASSLAGGYTGELFF
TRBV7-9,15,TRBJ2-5,CASSLIAGLQETQYF
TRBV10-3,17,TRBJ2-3,CAIRARTSGGSTDTQYF
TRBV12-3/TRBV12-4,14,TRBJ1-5,CASSSTAEVQPQHF
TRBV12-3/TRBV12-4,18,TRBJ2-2,CASSLLLAGAFNTGELFF
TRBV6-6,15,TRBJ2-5,CASSLRKLLGETQYF
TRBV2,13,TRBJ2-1,CASAGQGAGEQFF
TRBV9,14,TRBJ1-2,CASSASGQGHGYTF
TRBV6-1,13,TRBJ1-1,CASLDRGYSAAFF
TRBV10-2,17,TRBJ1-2,CASSEFFSADPNYGYTF
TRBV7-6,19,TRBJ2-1,CASSLGRWGQGRAYNVQFF
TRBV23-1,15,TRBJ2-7,CASSQSRDRAYEQYF
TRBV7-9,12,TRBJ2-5,CASSRDRETQYF
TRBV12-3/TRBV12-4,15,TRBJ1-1,CASSASGQMNTEAFF
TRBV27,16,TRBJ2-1,CASSSIDFTRGDEQFF
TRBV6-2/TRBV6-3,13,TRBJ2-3,CASSYGRGDTQYF
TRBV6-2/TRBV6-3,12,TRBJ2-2,CASRTRTGELFF
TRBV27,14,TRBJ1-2,CASSLSPGAYGYTF
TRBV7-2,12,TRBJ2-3,CASSFVADTQYF
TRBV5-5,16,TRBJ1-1,CASSDRDSLGNTEAFF
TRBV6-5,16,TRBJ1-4,CASSYSRDRKSEKLFF
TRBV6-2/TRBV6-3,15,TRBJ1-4,CASRPILDSDEKLFF
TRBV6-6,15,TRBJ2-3,CASRGLAGDTDTQYF
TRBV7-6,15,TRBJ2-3,CASSFSGGRADTQYF
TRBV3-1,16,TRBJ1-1,CASSQPTAGPTTEAFF
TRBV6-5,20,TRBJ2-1,CANSYLGLAGTSPPYNEQFF
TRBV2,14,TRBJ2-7,CASSAWQGTYEQYF
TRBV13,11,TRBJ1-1,CASSVDSEAFF
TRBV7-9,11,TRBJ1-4,CASSPGEKLFF
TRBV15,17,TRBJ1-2,CATSKGGYDRDNYGYTF
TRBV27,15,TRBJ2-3,CASVPSGGLTDTQYF
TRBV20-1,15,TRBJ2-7,CSARDLAGSLYEQYF
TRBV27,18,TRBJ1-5,CASSSLETGGPSNQPQHF
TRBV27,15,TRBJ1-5,CASSLSIAGDQPQHF
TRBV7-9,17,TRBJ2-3,CASSYPLQPRNGDTQYF
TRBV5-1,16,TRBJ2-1,CASSWALAGPVDEQFF
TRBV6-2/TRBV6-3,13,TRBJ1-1,CASKQGKVTEAFF
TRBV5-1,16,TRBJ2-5,CASSSVRTSGEETQYF
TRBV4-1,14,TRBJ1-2,CASTLLRQSRGYTF
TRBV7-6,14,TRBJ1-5,CASSQITGDQPQHF
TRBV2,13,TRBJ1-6,CASSRPSGSPLHF
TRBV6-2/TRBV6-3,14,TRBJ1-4,CASSRSGAQEKLFF
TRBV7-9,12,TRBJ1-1,CASSPPSTEAFF
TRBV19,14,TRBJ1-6,CASTSGPYNSPLHF
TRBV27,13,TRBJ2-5,CASSYGLGETQYF
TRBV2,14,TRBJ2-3,CAKPGTGDSDTQYF
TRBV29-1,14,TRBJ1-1,CSVEETGRSTEAFF
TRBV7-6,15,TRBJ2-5,CASSLVTGVAETQYF
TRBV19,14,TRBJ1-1,CASSIDHGGTEAFF